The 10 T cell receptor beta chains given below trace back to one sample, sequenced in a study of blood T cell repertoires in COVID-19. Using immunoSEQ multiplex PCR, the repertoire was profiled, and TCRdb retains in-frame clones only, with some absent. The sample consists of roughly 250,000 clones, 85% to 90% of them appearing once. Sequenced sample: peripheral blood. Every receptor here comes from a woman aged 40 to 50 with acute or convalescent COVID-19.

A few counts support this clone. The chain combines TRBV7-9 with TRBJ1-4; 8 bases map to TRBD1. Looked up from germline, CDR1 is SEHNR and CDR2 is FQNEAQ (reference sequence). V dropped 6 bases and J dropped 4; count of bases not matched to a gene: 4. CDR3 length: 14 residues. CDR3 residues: CASSKGQGNEKLFF. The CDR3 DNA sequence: TGTGCCAGCAGTAAAGGACAGGGTAATGAAAAACTGTTTTTT. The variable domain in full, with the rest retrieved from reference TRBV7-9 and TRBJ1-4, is DTGVSQNPRHKITKRGQNVTFRCDPISEHNRLYWYRQTLGQGPEFLTYFQNEAQLEKSRLLSDRFSAERPKGSFSTLEIQRTEQGDSAMYLCASSKGQGNEKLFFGSGTQLSVL.

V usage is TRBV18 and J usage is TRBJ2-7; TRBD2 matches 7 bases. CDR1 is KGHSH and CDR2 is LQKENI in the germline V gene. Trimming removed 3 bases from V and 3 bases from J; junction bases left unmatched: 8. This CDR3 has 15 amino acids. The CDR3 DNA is TGTGCCAGCTCACCTGGAGCGGGGTCTTTCTACGAGCAGTACGTC. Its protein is CASSPGAGSFYEQYV.

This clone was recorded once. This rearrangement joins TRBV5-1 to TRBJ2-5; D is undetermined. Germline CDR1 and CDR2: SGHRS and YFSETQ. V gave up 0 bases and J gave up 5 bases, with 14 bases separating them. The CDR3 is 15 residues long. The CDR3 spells CASSLAPESVETQYF. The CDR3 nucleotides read TGCGCCAGCAGCTTGGCCCCGGAGTCGGTCGAGACCCAGTACTTC.

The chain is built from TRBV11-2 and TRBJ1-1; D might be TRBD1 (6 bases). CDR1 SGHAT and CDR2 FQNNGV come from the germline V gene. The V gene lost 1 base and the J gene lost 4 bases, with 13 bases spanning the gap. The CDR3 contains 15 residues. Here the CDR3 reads CASSLGLGRGTEAFF. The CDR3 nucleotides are TGTGCCAGCAGCTTAGGGTTGGGCAGGGGCACTGAAGCTTTCTTT.

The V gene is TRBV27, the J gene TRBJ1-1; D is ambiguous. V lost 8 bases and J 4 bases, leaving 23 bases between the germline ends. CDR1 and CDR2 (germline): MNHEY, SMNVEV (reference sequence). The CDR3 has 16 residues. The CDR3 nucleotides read TGTGCCAGCTTCGGAGTTTATCTCCACTGGCGCACTGAAGCTTTCTTT. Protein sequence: CASFGVYLHWRTEAFF.

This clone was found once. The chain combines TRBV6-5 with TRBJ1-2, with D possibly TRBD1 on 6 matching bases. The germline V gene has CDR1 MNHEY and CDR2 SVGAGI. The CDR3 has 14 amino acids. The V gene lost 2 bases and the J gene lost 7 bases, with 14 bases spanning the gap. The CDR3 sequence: CASSYARTVVGYTF. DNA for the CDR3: TGTGCCAGCAGTTACGCTCGGACAGTTGTTGGCTACACCTTC.

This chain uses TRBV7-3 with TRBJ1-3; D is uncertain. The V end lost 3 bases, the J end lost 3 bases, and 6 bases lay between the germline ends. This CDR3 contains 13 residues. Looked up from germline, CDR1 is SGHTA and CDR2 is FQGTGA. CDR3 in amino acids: CASSLGGGNTIYF. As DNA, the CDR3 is TGTGCCAGCAGCTTGGGAGGTGGAAACACCATATATTTT.

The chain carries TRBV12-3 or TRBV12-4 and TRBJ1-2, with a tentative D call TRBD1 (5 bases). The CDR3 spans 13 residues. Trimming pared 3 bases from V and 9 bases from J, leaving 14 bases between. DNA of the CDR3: TGTGCCAGCAGTTTTCGATCAGGGCAGCGCTACACCTTC. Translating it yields CASSFRSGQRYTF.

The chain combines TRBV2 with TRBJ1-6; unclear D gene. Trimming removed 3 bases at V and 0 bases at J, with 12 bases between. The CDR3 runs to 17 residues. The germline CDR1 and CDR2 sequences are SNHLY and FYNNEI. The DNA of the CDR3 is TGTGCCAGCAGTGACTCAAAAACGAGCTCCTATAATTCACCCCTCCACTTT. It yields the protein CASSDSKTSSYNSPLHF.

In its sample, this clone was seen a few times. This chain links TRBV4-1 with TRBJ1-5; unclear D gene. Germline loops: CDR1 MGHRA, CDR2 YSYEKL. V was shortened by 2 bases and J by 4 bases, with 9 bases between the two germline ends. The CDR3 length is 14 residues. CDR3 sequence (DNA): TGCGCCAGCAGCCAACTGGAGGGAAATCAGCCCCAGCATTTT. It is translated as CASSQLEGNQPQHF.